This T cell receptor (beta chain) appears in the sequencing data of a study of blood T cell repertoires in COVID-19. TCRdb's table, derived via immunoSEQ multiplex PCR, lists solely in-frame clones and lacks some. The sample shows approximately 75,000 clones, 74% of them seen only once. Germline CDR1 reads SQVTM; CDR2 reads ANQGSEA. The CDR3 has 14 amino acids. Trimming shortened V by 0 bases and J by 4 bases, and 12 bases separated the two germline ends. The source of this sequence is a human donor with acute or convalescent COVID-19. The donor label of this sample is uncertain. The source material was peripheral blood. The rearrangement joins TRBV29-1 to TRBJ2-5, with D tentatively TRBD1 (5 bases). CDR3 region: CSVEDPKGVETQYF. DNA for the CDR3: TGCAGCGTTGAAGATCCGAAAGGGGTAGAGACCCAGTACTTC.